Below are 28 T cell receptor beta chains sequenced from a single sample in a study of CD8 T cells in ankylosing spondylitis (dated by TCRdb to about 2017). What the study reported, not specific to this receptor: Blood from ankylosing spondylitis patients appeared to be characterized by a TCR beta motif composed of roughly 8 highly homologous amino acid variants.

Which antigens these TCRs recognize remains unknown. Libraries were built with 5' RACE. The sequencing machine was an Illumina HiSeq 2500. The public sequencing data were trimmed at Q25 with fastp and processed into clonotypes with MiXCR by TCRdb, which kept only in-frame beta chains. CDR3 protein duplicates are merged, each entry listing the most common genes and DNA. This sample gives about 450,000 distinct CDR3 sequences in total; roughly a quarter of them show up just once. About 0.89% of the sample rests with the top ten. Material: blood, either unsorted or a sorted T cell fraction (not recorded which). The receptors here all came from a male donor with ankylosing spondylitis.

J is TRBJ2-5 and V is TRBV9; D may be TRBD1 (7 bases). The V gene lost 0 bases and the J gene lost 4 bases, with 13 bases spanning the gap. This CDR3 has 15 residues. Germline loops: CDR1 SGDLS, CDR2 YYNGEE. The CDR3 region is CASSVAWRGRETQYF. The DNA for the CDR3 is TGTGCCAGCAGCGTAGCATGGAGGGGGCGAGAGACCCAGTACTTC.

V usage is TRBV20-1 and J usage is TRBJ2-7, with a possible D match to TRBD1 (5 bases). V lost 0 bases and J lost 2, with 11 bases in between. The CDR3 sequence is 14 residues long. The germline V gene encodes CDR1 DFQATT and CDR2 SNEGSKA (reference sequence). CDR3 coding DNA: TGCAGTGCTAGAGACAGGGTCCTCCCCTACGAGCAGTACTTC. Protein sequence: CSARDRVLPYEQYF.

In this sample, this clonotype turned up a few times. The CDR3, as DNA: TGTGCCAGCAGACCCGGGACTAGCGGGAGGGCCCGCGAGCAGTACTTC. Protein: CASRPGTSGRAREQYF. The chain combines TRBV2 with TRBJ2-7; 16 bases fit TRBD2. CDR1 and CDR2 from the germline V gene are SNHLY and FYNNEI. J gave up 6 bases and V 6 bases, and 8 bases lay outside the gene matches. CDR3 length: 16 amino acids.

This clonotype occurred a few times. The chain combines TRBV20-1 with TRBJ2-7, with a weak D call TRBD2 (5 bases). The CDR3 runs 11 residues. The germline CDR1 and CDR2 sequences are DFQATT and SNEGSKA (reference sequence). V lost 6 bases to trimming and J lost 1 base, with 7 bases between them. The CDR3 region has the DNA TGCAGTGCAGAGGGATCCTACGAGCAGTACTTC. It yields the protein CSAEGSYEQYF.

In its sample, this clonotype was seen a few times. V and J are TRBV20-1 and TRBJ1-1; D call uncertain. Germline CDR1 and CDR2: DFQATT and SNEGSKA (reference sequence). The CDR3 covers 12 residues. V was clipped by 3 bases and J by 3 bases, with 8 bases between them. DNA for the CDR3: TGCAGTGCTAGTAGGAGCTACACTGAAGCTTTCTTT. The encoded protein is CSASRSYTEAFF.

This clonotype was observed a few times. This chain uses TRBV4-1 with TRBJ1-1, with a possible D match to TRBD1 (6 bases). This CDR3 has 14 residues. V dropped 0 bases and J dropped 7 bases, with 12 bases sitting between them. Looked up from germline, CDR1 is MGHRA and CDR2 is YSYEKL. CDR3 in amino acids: CASSQESGQREAFF. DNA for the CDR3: TGCGCCAGCAGCCAAGAATCCGGACAGCGTGAAGCTTTCTTT.

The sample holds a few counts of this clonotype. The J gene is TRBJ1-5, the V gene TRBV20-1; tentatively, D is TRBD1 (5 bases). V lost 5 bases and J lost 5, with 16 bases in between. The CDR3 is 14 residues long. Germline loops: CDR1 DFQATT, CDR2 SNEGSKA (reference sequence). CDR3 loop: CSAARGQGDQPQHF. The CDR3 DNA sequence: TGCAGTGCTGCGCGGGGCCAGGGTGATCAGCCCCAGCATTTT.

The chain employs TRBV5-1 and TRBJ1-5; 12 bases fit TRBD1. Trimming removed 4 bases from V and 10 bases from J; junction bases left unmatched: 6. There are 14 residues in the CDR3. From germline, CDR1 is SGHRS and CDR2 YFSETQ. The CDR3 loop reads CASSVGTGGDPQHF. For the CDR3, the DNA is TGCGCCAGCAGCGTCGGGACAGGGGGCGACCCCCAGCATTTT.

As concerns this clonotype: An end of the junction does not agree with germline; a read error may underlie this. The DNA for the CDR3 is TGCAGCGCTAGGGGCCGGGCCAGCGGAGTCTGGAATGAGCAGTTCTTC. It codes for CSARGRASGVWNEQFF. The rearrangement uses TRBV20-1 and TRBJ2-1; either TRBD1 or TRBD2 may fit D (5 bases each). This CDR3 is 16 amino acids long. Germline values: CDR1 DFQATT, CDR2 SNEGSKA (reference sequence).

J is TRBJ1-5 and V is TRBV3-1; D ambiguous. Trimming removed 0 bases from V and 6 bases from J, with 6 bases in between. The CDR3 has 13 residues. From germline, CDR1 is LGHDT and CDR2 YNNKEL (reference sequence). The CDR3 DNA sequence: TGTGCCAGCAGCCAAGAAGTCAGTCAGCCCCAGCATTTT. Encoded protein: CASSQEVSQPQHF.

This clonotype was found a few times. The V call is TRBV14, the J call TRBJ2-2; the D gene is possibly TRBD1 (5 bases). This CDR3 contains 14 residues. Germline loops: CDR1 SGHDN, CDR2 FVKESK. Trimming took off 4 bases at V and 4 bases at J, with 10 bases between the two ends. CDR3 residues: CASSLQGTTGELFF. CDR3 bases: TGTGCCAGCAGCCTCCAGGGAACCACCGGGGAGCTGTTTTTT.

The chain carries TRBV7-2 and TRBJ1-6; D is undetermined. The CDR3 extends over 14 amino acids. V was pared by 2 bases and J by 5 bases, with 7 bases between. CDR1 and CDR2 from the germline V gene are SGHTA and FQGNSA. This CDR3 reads CASSLQINNSPLHF. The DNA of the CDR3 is TGTGCCAGCAGCTTACAGATAAATAATTCACCCCTCCACTTT.

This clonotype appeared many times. In DNA form, the CDR3 reads TGCAGCGTTGATTTGACAGGTGGAAACACCATATATTTT. Translating it yields CSVDLTGGNTIYF. The genes are TRBV29-1 and TRBJ1-3; TRBD1 is a possible D gene (6 bases). There are 13 residues in the CDR3. The V end lost 3 bases, the J end lost 3 bases, and 9 bases lay between the germline ends. CDR1 is SQVTM and CDR2 is ANQGSEA in the germline V gene.

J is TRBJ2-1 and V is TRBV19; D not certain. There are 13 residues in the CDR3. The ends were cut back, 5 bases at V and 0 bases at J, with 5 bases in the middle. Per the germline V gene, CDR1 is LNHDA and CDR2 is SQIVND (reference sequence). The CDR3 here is CASSGVSYNEQFF. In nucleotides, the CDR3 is TGTGCCAGTAGTGGAGTCTCCTACAATGAGCAGTTCTTC.

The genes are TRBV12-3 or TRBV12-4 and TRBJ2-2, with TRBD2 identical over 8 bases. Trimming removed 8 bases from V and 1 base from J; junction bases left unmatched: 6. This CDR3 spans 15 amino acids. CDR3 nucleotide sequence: TGTGCCAGCTCCGCTCTAGCGGGGAACACCGGGGAGCTGTTTTTT. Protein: CASSALAGNTGELFF.

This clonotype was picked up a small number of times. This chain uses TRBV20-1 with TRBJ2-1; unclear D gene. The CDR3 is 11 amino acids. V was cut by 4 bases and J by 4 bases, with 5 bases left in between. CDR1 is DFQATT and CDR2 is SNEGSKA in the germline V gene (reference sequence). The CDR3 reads CSAIQYNEQFF. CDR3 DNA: TGCAGTGCTATCCAGTACAATGAGCAGTTCTTC.

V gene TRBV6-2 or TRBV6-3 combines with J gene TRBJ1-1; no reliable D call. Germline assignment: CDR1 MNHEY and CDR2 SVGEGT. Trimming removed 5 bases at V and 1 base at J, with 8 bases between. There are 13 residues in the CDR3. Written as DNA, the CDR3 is TGTGCCAGCAGTCCCTATAGGAACACTGAAGCTTTCTTT. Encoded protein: CASSPYRNTEAFF.

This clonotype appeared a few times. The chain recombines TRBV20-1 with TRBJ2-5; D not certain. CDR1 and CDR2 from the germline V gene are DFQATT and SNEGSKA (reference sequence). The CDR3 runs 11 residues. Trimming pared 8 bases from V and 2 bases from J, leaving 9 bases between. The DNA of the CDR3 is TGCAGTTTCTCCGAGCAAGAGACCCAGTACTTC. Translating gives CSFSEQETQYF.

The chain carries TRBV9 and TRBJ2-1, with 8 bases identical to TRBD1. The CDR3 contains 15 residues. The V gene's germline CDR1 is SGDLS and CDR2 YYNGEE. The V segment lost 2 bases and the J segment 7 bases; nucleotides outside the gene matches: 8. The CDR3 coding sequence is TGTGCCAGCAGCGTTGTGACAGGGGTAAAAAATGAGCAGTTCTTC. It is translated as CASSVVTGVKNEQFF.

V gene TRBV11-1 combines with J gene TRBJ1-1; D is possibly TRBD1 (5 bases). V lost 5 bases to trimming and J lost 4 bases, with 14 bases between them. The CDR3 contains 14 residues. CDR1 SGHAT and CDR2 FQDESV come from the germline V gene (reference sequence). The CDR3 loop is CASSKPGLSTEAFF. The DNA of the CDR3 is TGTGCCAGCAGCAAGCCAGGGTTGAGCACTGAAGCTTTCTTT. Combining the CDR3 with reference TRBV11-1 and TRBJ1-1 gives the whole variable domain EAEVAQSPRYKITEKSQAVAFWCDPISGHATLYWYRQILGQGPELLVQFQDESVVDDSQLPKDRFSAERLKGVDSTLKIQPAELGDSAMYLCASSKPGLSTEAFFGQGTRLTVV.

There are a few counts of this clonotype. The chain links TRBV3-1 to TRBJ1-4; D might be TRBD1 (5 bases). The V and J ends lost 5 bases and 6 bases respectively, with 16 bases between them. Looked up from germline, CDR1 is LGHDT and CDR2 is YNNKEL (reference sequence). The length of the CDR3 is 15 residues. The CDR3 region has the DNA TGTGCCAGCAGCGGAAAGCAAATGGGGGATGAAAAACTGTTTTTT. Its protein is CASSGKQMGDEKLFF.

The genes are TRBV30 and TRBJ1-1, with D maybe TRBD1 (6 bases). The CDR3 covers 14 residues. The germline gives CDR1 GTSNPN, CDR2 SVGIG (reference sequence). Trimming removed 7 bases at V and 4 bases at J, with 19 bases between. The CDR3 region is CASNQGWGATEAFF. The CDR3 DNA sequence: TGTGCCTCAAACCAGGGGTGGGGGGCCACTGAAGCTTTCTTT.

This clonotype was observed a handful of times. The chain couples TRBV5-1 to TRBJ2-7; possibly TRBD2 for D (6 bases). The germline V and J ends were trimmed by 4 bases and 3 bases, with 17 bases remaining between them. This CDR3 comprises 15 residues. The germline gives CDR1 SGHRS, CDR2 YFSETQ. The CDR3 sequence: CASSRTGGLGYEQYF. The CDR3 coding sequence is TGCGCCAGCAGCCGCACAGGAGGGCTAGGCTACGAGCAGTACTTC.

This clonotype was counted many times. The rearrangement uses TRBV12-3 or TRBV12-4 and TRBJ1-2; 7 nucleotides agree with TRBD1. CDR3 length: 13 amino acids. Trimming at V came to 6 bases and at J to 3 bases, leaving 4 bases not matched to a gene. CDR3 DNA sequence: TGTGCCAGCAGCCGGGACAGATACTATGGCTACACCTTC. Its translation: CASSRDRYYGYTF.

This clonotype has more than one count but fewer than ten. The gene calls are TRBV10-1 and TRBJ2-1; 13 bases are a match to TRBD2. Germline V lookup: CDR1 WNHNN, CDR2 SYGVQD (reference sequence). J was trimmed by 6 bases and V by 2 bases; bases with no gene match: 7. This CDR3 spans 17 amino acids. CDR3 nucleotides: TGCGCCAGCAGTGAGCCAGGGACTAGCGGGATACTCAATGAGCAGTTCTTC. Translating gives CASSEPGTSGILNEQFF.

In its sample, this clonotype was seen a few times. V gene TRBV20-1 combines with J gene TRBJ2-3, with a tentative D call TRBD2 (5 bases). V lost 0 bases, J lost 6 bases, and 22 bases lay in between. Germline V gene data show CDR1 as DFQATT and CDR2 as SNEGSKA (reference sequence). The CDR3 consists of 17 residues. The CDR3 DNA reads TGCAGTGCTAGAGATCCCAACTATGCGGGCAGATGGGATACGCAGTATTTT. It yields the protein CSARDPNYAGRWDTQYF.

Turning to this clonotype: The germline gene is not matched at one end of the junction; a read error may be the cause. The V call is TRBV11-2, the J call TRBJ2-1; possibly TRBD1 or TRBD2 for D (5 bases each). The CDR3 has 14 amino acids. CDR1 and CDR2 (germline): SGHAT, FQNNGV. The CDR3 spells CASSRLEGYTEQFF. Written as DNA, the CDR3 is TGTGCCAGCAGCCGACTCGAGGGGTACACTGAGCAGTTCTTC.

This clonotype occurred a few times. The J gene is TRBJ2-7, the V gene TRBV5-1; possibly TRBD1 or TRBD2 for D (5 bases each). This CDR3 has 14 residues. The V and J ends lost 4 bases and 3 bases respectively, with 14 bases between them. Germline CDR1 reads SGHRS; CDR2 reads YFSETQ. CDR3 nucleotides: TGCGCCAGCAGCCCGGGGACGGATATCTACGAGCAGTACGTC. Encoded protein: CASSPGTDIYEQYV.